The present entry profiles one TCR beta chain with its context. Its antigen is currently unknown. This specimen comes from a study of cytomegalovirus exposure and HLA in healthy donors. Study as a whole: Prior work identified some 120 million unique TCR beta sequences in 150 million to 200 million T cells.

Germline loops: CDR1 SNHLY, CDR2 FYNNEI. This CDR3 has 15 residues. V lost 8 bases and J lost 5; bases outside the gene matches: 10. Study-wide points: It is likely that the observed cluster of highly shared sequence variants was a sequencing artifact.

The PCR employed 60 Vbeta primers together with 13 Jbeta primers. The data were produced by immunoSEQ multiplex PCR, yet TCRdb's version contains in-frame clones alone and is incomplete. The sample lists 100,000 to 150,000 clones, about 82% occurring once. The source material was PBMCs. The clonotype was recovered from a boy between 5 and 17 years old in good health and CMV-seronegative. The chain joins TRBV2 to TRBJ2-7; 12 nucleotides agree with TRBD1. The CDR3 sequence is CASEGRDRGQDEQYF. The CDR3 coding sequence is TGTGCCAGCGAGGGCCGGGACAGGGGGCAAGACGAGCAGTACTTC.